This T cell receptor (beta chain) was observed in a study of human T cells and chemical hapten exposure. As for the study in general: Scalp application of diphenylcyclopropenone was performed weekly in patients across the entire roughly 23-week study. Patches that contained 0.01% DPC were applied to the upper back and read at 6 days.

Time point here: pre-sensitization, week 0. As for treatment: therapeutic diphenylcyclopropenone sensitization with weekly scalp DPC. In the study's own analysis: A per-sample median of 95,638 TCRs was observed, with a range of roughly 23,224 to 700,000. MiXCR, applied by TCRdb to the RACE reads, yields one record per CDR3 protein. TCRdb's processing, not the authors', yielded these V and J calls. The sample lists 250,000 or so distinct CDR3 sequences, roughly 7.4% occurring once. This clonotype came up a few times. CDR3 length equals 13 residues. CDR1 is SQVTM, CDR2 ANQGSEA, per germline. The germline V and J ends were trimmed by 8 bases and 5 bases, with 15 bases remaining between them.

The sample consisted of whole blood, taken in connection with sensitization to the hapten diphenylcyclopropenone (DPC). This TCR derives from a man aged 18 to 29 with alopecia areata. Some clones in this sample may be carry-over from other donors' samples. The chain combines TRBV29-1 with TRBJ2-2; no clear D. The chain's CDR3 is CSFHHLGTGELFF. The DNA of the CDR3 is TGCAGCTTTCACCACTTGGGGACCGGGGAGCTGTTTTTT.